This TCR beta chain was recovered during a study of T cell responses to AZD1222 COVID-19 vaccine. Study context: Both about-4-week and about-12-week second-dose recipients were combined.

A note on this clone: As yet, its antigen is unknown.

The CDR3 contains 15 residues. The germline CDR1 and CDR2 sequences are SGHTA and FQGNSA. With 1 base clipped from V and 2 bases from J, the junction kept 4 bases outside the gene matches. Sequenced by immunoSEQ multiplex PCR; TCRdb stores in-frame clones only, minus some. The sample holds around 120,000 clones, 80% to 95% seen once. Findings and caveats of the study: Repertoires were obtained solely post-peak T cell response. Nearly half of spike-specific TCRs reportedly target variant regions that are unmutated in the B.1.351 and B.1.1.7 variants. Spike-specific TCR breadth and depth grew following two AZD1222 doses.

Sample: peripheral blood, taken on day 0 of AZD1222 vaccination. The chain uses TRBV7-2 and TRBJ2-7; 8 bases line up with TRBD2. The source of this sequence is an adult in good health. The DNA for the CDR3 is TGTGCCAGCAGCTTAGTTTCGGGAGGGACCTACGAGCAGTACTTC. Amino acid sequence: CASSLVSGGTYEQYF.